The 11 T cell receptor beta chains presented below share a single source sample, sequenced in a study of blood T cell repertoires in COVID-19. Data came from immunoSEQ multiplex PCR; TCRdb stores just in-frame clones and leaves some out. This table holds about 190,000 clones, around 89% found once. Sequences were obtained from peripheral blood. Receptors originate from a man aged 45-60 years with acute or convalescent COVID-19.

This rearrangement joins TRBV5-1 to TRBJ2-5; D may be TRBD1 (5 bases). CDR1 SGHRS and CDR2 YFSETQ come from the germline V gene. V lost 2 bases, J lost 4 bases, and 12 bases lay in between. The CDR3 contains 14 residues. In DNA form, the CDR3 reads TGCGCCAGCAGCTTAGGGGAATTGGGAGAGACCCAGTACTTC. This gives the protein CASSLGELGETQYF.

This clone has just one count. V usage is TRBV2 and J usage is TRBJ2-7; D remains unclear. Germline V gene lookup returns CDR1 SNHLY and CDR2 FYNNEI. This CDR3 contains 12 residues. Trimming left V 4 bases short and J 3 bases short, with 7 bases between. CDR3 DNA: TGTGCCAGCAGTGCGTCTAACTACGAGCAGTACTTC. It is translated as CASSASNYEQYF. Full variable domain (remainder filled in from reference TRBV2 and TRBJ2-7): EPEVTQTPSHQVTQMGQEVILRCVPISNHLYFYWYRQILGQKVEFLVSFYNNEISEKSEIFDDQFSVERPDGSNFTLKIRSTKLEDSAMYFCASSASNYEQYFGPGTRLTVT.

The rearrangement links TRBV11-1 to TRBJ2-2; TRBD1 is a possible D gene (8 bases). V was shortened by 5 bases and J by 1 base, with 14 bases between the two germline ends. CDR1 and CDR2 from the germline V gene are SGHAT and FQDESV (reference sequence). The CDR3 has 16 residues. The DNA for the CDR3 is TGTGCCAGCAGCAAAAACAGGGGGGGGAACACCGGGGAGCTGTTTTTT. This encodes CASSKNRGGNTGELFF.

This clone was detected only once. This chain connects TRBV11-2 to TRBJ2-3; TRBD2 agrees at 8 bases. J lost 5 bases, V lost 4 bases, and 8 bases had no gene match. CDR3 length: 15 amino acids. The germline gives CDR1 SGHAT, CDR2 FQNNGV. CDR3 DNA: TGTGCCAGCAGCTCTGCGGGGGGCTCAAGAGATACGCAGTATTTT. This sequence encodes CASSSAGGSRDTQYF.

This chain uses TRBV7-2 with TRBJ1-1; D is perhaps TRBD1 (5 bases). Trimming removed 0 bases from V and 4 bases from J, with 15 bases in between. CDR1 and CDR2 from the germline V gene are SGHTA and FQGNSA. CDR3 length: 16 residues. CDR3 in amino acids: CASSLALIGGGTEAFF. CDR3 coding DNA: TGTGCCAGCAGCTTAGCGCTGATCGGGGGAGGCACTGAAGCTTTCTTT.

The V and J genes are TRBV3-1 (or the pseudogene TRBV3-2) and TRBJ2-3; 7 positions agree with TRBD2. Trimming took 3 bases from V and 4 from J; bases not matched to a gene: 19. The germline V gene has CDR1 LGHDT and CDR2 YNNKEL (reference sequence). There are 19 residues in the CDR3. CDR3 nucleotides: TGTGCCAGCAGCCAGGCCTTTGCCCCGGGACTGGGAGGGGCAGATACGCAGTATTTT. As protein: CASSQAFAPGLGGADTQYF.

The rearrangement uses TRBV11-2 and TRBJ2-3; possibly TRBD2 for D (5 bases). V lost 6 bases to trimming and J lost 0 bases, with 13 bases between them. The CDR3 sequence is 15 residues long. Germline lookup yields CDR1 SGHAT and CDR2 FQNNGV. CDR3 nucleotide sequence: TGTGCCAGCAGTCCGCTAGCCCGTAGCACAGATACGCAGTATTTT. Amino acid sequence: CASSPLARSTDTQYF.

The V gene is TRBV28, the J gene TRBJ2-2; TRBD2 aligns across 8 bases. V trimming: 6 bases; J trimming: 0 bases; junction bases outside the gene matches: 3. CDR1 and CDR2 (germline): MDHEN, SYDVKM. The CDR3 spans 15 residues. The CDR3 bases are TGTGCCAGCAGGACTAGCGCTGCGAACACCGGGGAGCTGTTTTTT. Translated: CASRTSAANTGELFF.

This clone is a singleton in its sample. The rearrangement uses TRBV7-2 and TRBJ2-5, with 10 bases that match TRBD1. The J segment lost 5 bases and the V segment lost 4 bases, leaving 4 bases of the junction unmatched. CDR1 SGHTA and CDR2 FQGNSA come from the germline V gene. The CDR3 has 14 residues. CDR3 in amino acids: CASSSWTGGETQYF. In nucleotides, the CDR3 is TGTGCCAGCAGCTCATGGACAGGGGGGGAGACCCAGTACTTC.

V and J are TRBV5-6 and TRBJ1-5, with D unresolved. V lost 8 bases and J 4 bases, leaving 13 bases between the germline ends. CDR3 length: 13 residues. CDR1 and CDR2 from the germline V gene are SGHDT and YYEEEE. The CDR3: CASSSSGNQPQHF. CDR3 sequence (DNA): TGTGCCAGTTCCTCCTCGGGGAATCAGCCCCAGCATTTT.

The chain combines TRBV7-2 with TRBJ1-2; D gene ambiguous. Trimming pared 4 bases from V and 8 bases from J, leaving 20 bases between. The CDR3 runs 15 residues. Germline V gives CDR1 SGHTA, CDR2 FQGNSA. CDR3 sequence: CASSSGLQVGGGYTF. CDR3 nucleotide sequence: TGTGCCAGCAGCTCCGGCCTGCAGGTTGGTGGAGGCTACACCTTC.